This is a list of T cell receptor beta chains from one sample in a study of T cells and copy number aberrations in small-cell lung cancer. TCRdb keeps only in-frame clones here, not all; method: immunoSEQ multiplex PCR. Of approximately 6,600 clones listed, roughly 76% are singletons. The sequenced sample was normal tissue next to the tumor. These receptors were obtained from an older woman with small cell lung cancer. Some clones in this sample may be carry-over from other donors' samples. Both conserved end residues are part of each CDR3. A D gene is named only where the DNA matches it firmly. Some rows have no size entry. The others give once, few or many, or a class for an expanded clone.

-	15	-	TRBJ2-7	TRBV6-5	CASSYGGMGSYEQYF	TGTGCCAGCAGTTATGGCGGGATGGGGTCCTACGAGCAGTACTTC
TRBD1	14	once	TRBJ1-2	TRBV11-2	CASSFDRDNYGYTF	TGTGCCAGCAGTTTTGACAGGGATAACTATGGCTACACCTTC
TRBD1	15	-	TRBJ2-2	TRBV7-3	CASSPYRGNTGELFF	TGTGCCAGCAGTCCATACAGGGGGAACACCGGGGAGCTGTTTTTT
-	11	-	TRBJ2-1	TRBV7-2	CASSLESMQFF	TGTGCCAGCAGCCTAGAGAGCATGCAGTTCTTC
-	14	-	TRBJ2-3	TRBV2	CASTVDRSTDTQYF	TGTGCCAGCACCGTAGACAGGAGCACAGATACGCAGTATTTT
-	14	-	TRBJ1-2	TRBV18	CASNGPASNYGYTF	TGTGCCAGTAATGGGCCAGCTTCTAACTATGGCTACACCTTC
-	17	-	TRBJ1-2	TRBV19	CASSPTYPGRNGYGYTF	TGTGCCAGTAGTCCGACCTATCCCGGTCGGAACGGCTATGGCTACACCTTC
-	15	once	TRBJ2-1	TRBV6-5	CASSKLAPSYNEQFF	TGTGCCAGCAGTAAGCTAGCGCCCTCCTACAATGAGCAGTTCTTC
-	15	few	TRBJ1-1	TRBV7-2	CASSQTLGKGTEAFF	TGTGCCAGCAGCCAGACACTGGGGAAAGGCACTGAAGCTTTCTTT
TRBD1	14	few	TRBJ1-1	TRBV19	CASSSRDRGTEAFF	TGTGCCAGTAGTTCCCGGGACAGGGGGACTGAAGCTTTCTTT
-	16	-	TRBJ2-4	TRBV7-2	CASSLYSRPDKNIQYF	TGTGCCAGCAGCTTATACTCGCGGCCCGACAAAAACATTCAGTACTTC
TRBD1	16	-	TRBJ1-5	TRBV2	CASRGGTGGATQPQHF	TGTGCCAGCAGGGGAGGGACAGGGGGCGCAACGCAGCCCCAGCATTTT
TRBD1	15	-	TRBJ1-5	TRBV28	CASSSGQGGNQPQHF	TGTGCCAGCAGTTCGGGACAGGGAGGCAATCAGCCCCAGCATTTT
-	14	-	TRBJ2-1	TRBV7-3	CASSLNAGDGEQFF	TGTGCCAGTAGCTTGAACGCTGGGGACGGTGAGCAGTTCTTC
TRBD1	14	-	TRBJ2-7	TRBV28	CASSPSGTGDEQYF	TGTGCCAGCAGTCCCTCCGGGACAGGGGACGAGCAGTACTTC
TRBD2	15	-	TRBJ2-7	TRBV7-2	CASRDRLAGTYEQYF	TGTGCCAGCAGGGATCGACTAGCGGGAACTTACGAGCAGTACTTC
TRBD1	15	once	TRBJ2-1	TRBV11-2	CASSRGQVLYNEQFF	TGTGCCAGCAGCCGGGGACAGGTCCTCTACAATGAGCAGTTCTTC
TRBD1	12	-	TRBJ1-1	TRBV18	CASSEDRSEAFF	TGTGCCAGCTCGGAGGACAGGTCTGAAGCTTTCTTT